What follows are 5 T cell receptor beta chains derived from one specimen sequenced in a study of blood T cells in healthy people across ages. The use of a sample-barcoded 5' primer and a J-beta primer mix characterized a second PCR of about 7 to 12 cycles. MiXCR, applied by TCRdb to the 5' RACE reads, yields one record per CDR3 protein. The sample shows roughly 1.4 million distinct CDR3 sequences, around 59% of them seen only once. The material sequenced was blood. Source of these receptors: a man aged 18 to 29 in good health.

This rearrangement joins TRBV12-3 or TRBV12-4 to TRBJ2-5; 8 bases fit TRBD1. The DNA end lines up better with TRBJ2-7; the J call may be wrong. The CDR3 runs to 15 residues. CDR3 coding DNA: TGTGCCAGCAAGAGGCTGGGGACAGGTGGCTACGAGCAGTACTTC. Encoded protein: CASKRLGTGGYEQYF.

This clonotype was observed once. This chain connects TRBV29-1 to TRBJ2-7; 9 nucleotides agree with TRBD1. Looked up from germline, CDR1 is SQVTM and CDR2 is ANQGSEA. This CDR3 is built from 13 residues. The DNA for the CDR3 is TGCGGCGCCGGGACAGGGAACTCCTACGAGCAGTACTTC. Translated, it gives CGAGTGNSYEQYF.

The chain has TRBV20-1 and TRBJ2-1; D call uncertain. The CDR3 totals 12 residues. The V gene's germline CDR1 is DFQATT and CDR2 SNEGSKA (reference sequence). The V and J ends lost 4 bases and 4 bases respectively, with 8 bases between them. CDR3 residues: CSANQDYNEQFF. In DNA form, the CDR3 reads TGCAGTGCTAACCAGGATTACAATGAGCAGTTCTTC.

V and J are TRBV29-1 and TRBJ1-1; 9 nucleotides align to TRBD1. This CDR3 comprises 12 residues. V shed 4 bases and J 3 bases; nucleotides not matched to a gene: 0. Germline V lookup: CDR1 SQVTM, CDR2 ANQGSEA. The CDR3 region has the DNA TGCAGCGTTGGGACAGGGGACACTGAAGCTTTCTTT. Amino acids: CSVGTGDTEAFF.

J is TRBJ1-1 and V is TRBV5-1; D unclear. Germline loops: CDR1 SGHRS, CDR2 YFSETQ. V was trimmed by 4 bases and J by 0 bases, leaving 19 bases between them. The CDR3 is 17 residues long. The CDR3 is CASSPSLRLSMNTEAFF. DNA of the CDR3: TGCGCCAGCAGCCCGTCACTCAGACTCTCCATGAACACTGAAGCTTTCTTT.